The next 12 T cell receptor beta chains were all read from a single sample in a study of cytomegalovirus exposure and HLA in healthy donors. Generated by immunoSEQ multiplex PCR, the TCRdb table keeps only in-frame clones and is missing some. The repertoire includes 110,000 or so clones, 86% of them detected once, and nearly 5% sits in the top ten. Sequenced: PBMCs. The receptors stem from a young man in good health and CMV-seronegative.

V gene TRBV10-3 combines with J gene TRBJ1-1, with a possible D match to TRBD1 (5 bases). Deletions cut 3 bases from V and 1 base from J, with 9 bases between. There are 14 residues in the CDR3. CDR1 is ENHRY, CDR2 SYGVKD, per germline. CDR3 loop: CAISEQTENTEAFF. In DNA form, the CDR3 reads TGTGCCATCAGTGAACAGACAGAGAACACTGAAGCTTTCTTT.

This rearrangement joins TRBV6-5 to TRBJ1-1; 10 bases agree with TRBD1. The germline CDR1 and CDR2 sequences are MNHEY and SVGAGI. The CDR3 loop spans 14 amino acids. V lost 5 bases and J lost 4; bases outside the gene matches: 4. The CDR3 here is CASSQTGGITEAFF. The CDR3 DNA reads TGTGCCAGCAGTCAGACAGGGGGCATCACTGAAGCTTTCTTT.

The chain combines TRBV19 with TRBJ2-3; D is undetermined. Germline V gives CDR1 LNHDA, CDR2 SQIVND (reference sequence). V was shortened by 3 bases and J by 9 bases, with 13 bases between the two germline ends. The CDR3 length is 13 residues. The CDR3 DNA reads TGTGCCAGTAGTATCCCTGGAGTCTGGACGCAGTATTTT. The encoded protein is CASSIPGVWTQYF.

This clone was counted a few times. The V gene is TRBV30, the J gene TRBJ1-1; D not resolved. This CDR3 comprises 12 residues. Germline V gene lookup returns CDR1 GTSNPN and CDR2 SVGIG (reference sequence). Trimming shortened V by 0 bases and J by 5 bases, and 7 bases separated the two germline ends. The CDR3 DNA reads as TGTGCCTGGAGTGTAGCGGGTACTGAAGCTTTCTTT. Its translation: CAWSVAGTEAFF.

The rearrangement links TRBV4-2 to TRBJ1-2, with no clear D. V was cut by 1 base and J by 8 bases, with 17 bases left in between. This CDR3 comprises 15 residues. Germline V gene lookup returns CDR1 LGHNA and CDR2 YNFKEQ. The CDR3 DNA reads as TGTGCCAGCAGCCAAGGAACGGCGACACCCGGCGGCTACACCTTC. This sequence encodes CASSQGTATPGGYTF.

The chain combines TRBV7-2 with TRBJ2-5; weak D call: TRBD2 (7 bases). Germline V CDR1 and CDR2: SGHTA, FQGNSA. The CDR3 has 15 amino acids. V was shortened by 1 base and J by 5 bases, with 14 bases between the two germline ends. CDR3 residues: CASSLVLAQGETQYF. The CDR3 coding sequence is TGTGCCAGCAGCTTAGTACTAGCGCAGGGGGAGACCCAGTACTTC.

The chain uses TRBV7-6 and TRBJ1-3; 9 bases align to TRBD1. The CDR3 has 16 residues. Germline lookup yields CDR1 SGHVS and CDR2 FNYEAQ. The ends lost 2 bases at V and 1 base at J; junction bases unmatched: 3. The CDR3 nucleotides are TGTGCCAGCAGCTTACCGGGACAGGGTTCTGGAAACACCATATATTTT. It codes for CASSLPGQGSGNTIYF.

V gene TRBV30 combines with J gene TRBJ1-6; D is perhaps TRBD1 (6 bases). The CDR3 is 14 residues long. The germline V gene encodes CDR1 GTSNPN and CDR2 SVGIG (reference sequence). The germline V and J ends were trimmed by 3 bases and 9 bases, with 15 bases remaining between them. In DNA form, the CDR3 reads TGTGCCTGGAGGAAAACAGGGAATCGTTCACCCCTCCACTTT. This translates into CAWRKTGNRSPLHF. The variable domain in full, with the rest retrieved from reference TRBV30 and TRBJ1-6, is SQTIHQWPATLVQPVGSPLSLECTVEGTSNPNLYWYRQAAGRGLQLLFYSVGIGQISSEVPQNLSASRPQDRQFILSSKKLLLSDSGFYLCAWRKTGNRSPLHFGNGTRLTVT.

This chain links TRBV4-1 with TRBJ2-2, with TRBD1 identical over 11 bases. J gave up 8 bases and V 3 bases, and 8 bases lay outside the gene matches. This CDR3 has 16 residues. Per the germline V gene, CDR1 is MGHRA and CDR2 is YSYEKL. In DNA form, the CDR3 reads TGCGCCAGCAGCCACCCCGGGACAGGGGGGGCTGGGGAGCTGTTTTTT. It specifies CASSHPGTGGAGELFF.

J is TRBJ2-3 and V is TRBV7-9, with TRBD2 matching over 9 bases. The CDR3 is 15 residues long. CDR1 SEHNR and CDR2 FQNEAQ come from the germline V gene (reference sequence). With V trimmed by 5 bases and J by 3 bases, 6 bases remained unmatched. CDR3 coding DNA: TGTGCCAGCAGCCGTAGCGGGAGTGTGACAGATACGCAGTATTTT. Its translation is CASSRSGSVTDTQYF.

The chain recombines TRBV7-8 with TRBJ1-3, with D perhaps matching TRBD1 (6 bases). V was pared by 1 base and J by 4 bases, with 17 bases between. The CDR3 spans 17 residues. Germline V CDR1 and CDR2: SGHVS, FQNEAQ. CDR3 in DNA: TGTGCCAGCAGCTTAGGGCACACAGGGCGTCGAGGAAACACCATATATTTT. Protein: CASSLGHTGRRGNTIYF.

The genes are TRBV6-6 and TRBJ2-1; TRBD1 aligns across 9 bases. V gave up 0 bases and J gave up 7 bases; unmatched junction bases: 7. This CDR3 has 16 amino acids. In germline, CDR1 is MNHNY, CDR2 SVGAGI (reference sequence). CDR3 loop: CASSYSGQGTGNEQFF. The CDR3 DNA reads TGTGCCAGCAGTTACTCAGGACAGGGGACGGGTAATGAGCAGTTCTTC.